This passage covers 19 T cell receptor beta chains from one sample sequenced in a study of radiotherapy plus CTLA-4 blockade in lung cancer. Using immunoSEQ multiplex PCR, the repertoire was profiled, and TCRdb retains in-frame clones only, with some absent. The sample contains tens of thousands of clones, about 87% of which appear only once. Here the sequenced sample was peripheral blood, taken from a patient treated with radiotherapy plus ipilimumab. These TCRs come from a human donor with non-small cell lung cancer that progressed on radiotherapy plus ipilimumab.

The V and J genes are TRBV7-6 and TRBJ2-3; D is perhaps TRBD1 (6 bases). Trimming removed 0 bases at V and 0 bases at J, with 13 bases between. CDR3 length: 17 residues. From germline, CDR1 is SGHVS and CDR2 FNYEAQ. CDR3 sequence: CASSLAPGTLSTDTQYF. Here the CDR3 DNA reads TGTGCCAGCAGCTTAGCGCCCGGGACACTGAGCACAGATACGCAGTATTTT.

The chain uses TRBV7-6 and TRBJ2-3; D might be TRBD1 (5 bases). The CDR3 runs to 14 residues. The V gene's germline CDR1 is SGHVS and CDR2 FNYEAQ. V was trimmed by 1 base and J by 2 bases, leaving 7 bases between them. The CDR3 loop reads CASSLGGFTDTQYF. In DNA, the CDR3 is TGTGCCAGCAGCTTAGGGGGCTTCACAGATACGCAGTATTTT. Supplemented by reference TRBV7-6 and TRBJ2-3, the full variable domain reads GAGVSQSPRYKVTKRGQDVALRCDPISGHVSLYWYRQALGQGPEFLTYFNYEAQQDKSGLPNDRFSAERPEGSISTLTIQRTEQRDSAMYRCASSLGGFTDTQYFGPGTRLTVL.

This clone has a single count. The J gene is TRBJ2-3, the V gene TRBV5-1; 11 bases agree with TRBD2. V lost 4 bases to trimming and J lost 3 bases; unmatched junction nucleotides: 10. Germline values: CDR1 SGHRS, CDR2 YFSETQ. The CDR3 runs 17 residues. CDR3 sequence (DNA): TGCGCCAGCAGCCCCTGGACTAGCGGGCCACGTACAGATACGCAGTATTTT. Its translation: CASSPWTSGPRTDTQYF.

V is TRBV5-1 and J is TRBJ2-7, with D perhaps TRBD2 (6 bases). The CDR3 runs 14 residues. Germline CDR1 and CDR2: SGHRS and YFSETQ. The V end was cut by 4 bases, the J end by 2 bases, with 13 bases between. Here the CDR3 DNA reads TGCGCCAGCAGCCCAATCGGGGGTACCTACGAGCAGTACTTC. Amino acid sequence: CASSPIGGTYEQYF.

The chain is built from TRBV27 and TRBJ1-6; D is unclear. Germline lookup yields CDR1 MNHEY and CDR2 SMNVEV (reference sequence). Deletions cut 3 bases from V and 7 bases from J, with 4 bases between. This CDR3 comprises 12 residues. Here the CDR3 reads CASSFPNSPLHF. The CDR3 DNA follows: TGTGCCAGCAGTTTTCCCAATTCACCCCTCCACTTT.

The chain links TRBV6-1 to TRBJ1-2, with 7 bases lining up with TRBD1. The CDR3 is 15 residues long. J lost 4 bases, V lost 5 bases, and 10 bases had no gene match. CDR1 and CDR2 from the germline V gene are MNHNS and SASEGT. CDR3 bases: TGTGCCAGCAGTAGACGGGACAGCTTTCCCTATGGCTACACCTTC. Translated: CASSRRDSFPYGYTF.

The chain employs TRBV9 and TRBJ1-4; maybe TRBD1 (5 bases). Germline loops: CDR1 SGDLS, CDR2 YYNGEE. V was cut by 3 bases and J by 2 bases, with 8 bases left in between. The CDR3 is made up of 14 amino acids. The DNA of the CDR3 is TGTGCCAGCAGCGCCGGGGGGACTAATGAAAAACTGTTTTTT. The encoded protein is CASSAGGTNEKLFF.

The V call is TRBV7-9, the J call TRBJ1-2, with D tentatively TRBD1 (5 bases). Trimming pared 1 base from V and 5 bases from J, leaving 11 bases between. CDR1 is SEHNR and CDR2 is FQNEAQ in the germline V gene (reference sequence). This CDR3 is built from 14 residues. The CDR3 nucleotides are TGTGCCAGCAGCTTAGGTGACAGAGCGTATGGCTACACCTTC. Its translation is CASSLGDRAYGYTF.

This clone was seen once. The chain carries TRBV5-4 and TRBJ2-2; the D gene is possibly TRBD1 (6 bases). The CDR3 has 14 residues. Between the trimmed V and J ends, which lost 7 bases and 3 bases, there was a span of 13 bases. Germline CDR1 SGHNT, CDR2 YYREEE (reference sequence). This CDR3 is CASGQGIDTGELFF. Here the CDR3 DNA reads TGTGCCAGCGGCCAGGGGATCGACACCGGGGAGCTGTTTTTT.

J is TRBJ2-2 and V is TRBV5-1; no firm D call. V was pared by 0 bases and J by 3 bases, with 9 bases between. Per germline, CDR1 SGHRS and CDR2 YFSETQ. The CDR3 loop spans 15 amino acids. The CDR3 loop is CASSLAGDYTGELFF. The CDR3 DNA is TGCGCCAGCAGCTTGGCCGGAGACTACACCGGGGAGCTGTTTTTT.

The chain is built from TRBV4-3 and TRBJ2-7; D possibly corresponds to TRBD1 (5 bases). Trimming stripped 5 bases from V and 4 bases from J, with 9 bases between. Per the germline V gene, CDR1 is LGHNA and CDR2 is YSLEER. This CDR3 contains 12 residues. CDR3 bases: TGCGCCAGCAGCACCCAGGGTTACGAGCAGTACTTC. This codes for CASSTQGYEQYF.

The J gene is TRBJ1-2, the V gene TRBV7-2; D is uncertain. V was clipped by 2 bases and J by 4 bases, with 11 bases between them. The CDR3 runs 14 residues. CDR1 is SGHTA and CDR2 is FQGNSA in the germline V gene. CDR3 amino acids: CASSLLGYGYGYTF. The DNA for the CDR3 is TGTGCCAGCAGCTTATTGGGGTACGGCTATGGCTACACCTTC.

A single count supports this clone. The chain has TRBV7-6 and TRBJ1-1; D unclear. The germline V gene has CDR1 SGHVS and CDR2 FNYEAQ. The CDR3 is 13 residues long. V was trimmed by 0 bases and J by 5 bases, leaving 7 bases between them. The CDR3 nucleotides are TGTGCCAGCAGCTTAGCGCAAGTAACTGAAGCTTTCTTT. Translation gives CASSLAQVTEAFF.

In the case of this clone: Relative to the germline gene, one junction end is altered; a read error may explain this. V gene TRBV7-2 combines with J gene TRBJ1-1, with 8 bases fitting TRBD1. Germline assignment: CDR1 SGHTA and CDR2 FQGNSA. The CDR3 sequence is 17 residues long. CDR3 in DNA: TGTGCCAGCACCTTACTAACCGGGACAGGAATGAACACTGAAGCTTTCTTT. It is translated as CASTLLTGTGMNTEAFF.

The V gene is TRBV7-6, the J gene TRBJ2-2; D unresolved. CDR1 is SGHVS, CDR2 FNYEAQ, per germline. Trimming pared 5 bases from V and 2 bases from J, leaving 12 bases between. CDR3 length: 15 amino acids. Here the CDR3 reads CASSHPGENTGELFF. The CDR3, as DNA: TGTGCCAGCAGCCACCCCGGTGAAAACACCGGGGAGCTGTTTTTT.

V usage is TRBV28 and J usage is TRBJ2-3; TRBD1 is a possible D gene (6 bases). Deletions cut 6 bases from V and 2 bases from J, with 12 bases between. In germline, CDR1 is MDHEN, CDR2 SYDVKM. The CDR3 totals 14 residues. CDR3 sequence: CASRLQGFTDTQYF. Written as DNA, the CDR3 is TGTGCCAGCAGATTACAGGGATTCACAGATACGCAGTATTTT. The full variable domain, rest sourced from reference TRBV28 and TRBJ2-3, is DVKVTQSSRYLVKRTGEKVFLECVQDMDHENMFWYRQDPGLGLRLIYFSYDVKMKEKGDIPEGYSVSREKKERFSLILESASTNQTSMYLCASRLQGFTDTQYFGPGTRLTVL.

The chain is built from TRBV7-9 and TRBJ2-5; 8 bases match TRBD1. CDR1 SEHNR and CDR2 FQNEAQ come from the germline V gene (reference sequence). This CDR3 comprises 13 residues. V was clipped by 3 bases and J by 5 bases; unmatched bases: 2. In DNA form, the CDR3 reads TGTGCCAGCAGCTTTACAGGGGGGGAGACCCAGTACTTC. Translation gives CASSFTGGETQYF.

This sequence joins TRBV10-3 and TRBJ2-2; no clear D gene. V lost 8 bases to trimming and J lost 2 bases, with 9 bases between them. Germline loops: CDR1 ENHRY, CDR2 SYGVKD. The CDR3 is 13 amino acids. The chain's CDR3 is CAIYSSNTGELFF. As DNA, the CDR3 is TGTGCCATCTACAGCAGTAACACCGGGGAGCTGTTTTTT.

The genes are TRBV9 and TRBJ2-3; D unclear. Germline V gene lookup returns CDR1 SGDLS and CDR2 YYNGEE. The V gene lost 2 bases and the J gene lost 0 bases, with 4 bases spanning the gap. The CDR3 spans 13 residues. DNA of the CDR3: TGTGCCAGCAGCGTTACTAGCACAGATACGCAGTATTTT. Amino acid sequence: CASSVTSTDTQYF.